Below, 26 T cell receptor beta chains from the same sample are listed, as sequenced in a study of cytotoxic CD8 clonotypes in ibrutinib-treated CLL. Method: immunoSEQ multiplex PCR; TCRdb's copy keeps in-frame clones and lacks some. Of 250,000 or so clones listed, under 80% were seen once; the top ten hold 15%. Sequenced material: PBMCs, taken after 24 months of ibrutinib treatment. Every receptor here comes from a human donor with chronic lymphocytic leukemia.

This clone was seen just once. The gene calls are TRBV4-2 and TRBJ2-7, with TRBD2 matching over 8 bases. The CDR3 totals 17 residues. The V gene end was trimmed by 5 bases and the J gene end by 6 bases; junction bases not matched to a gene: 18. Germline-derived CDR1 and CDR2 are LGHNA and YNFKEQ. CDR3: CASSDPGLVPTRGEQYF. The CDR3 DNA follows: TGTGCCAGCAGCGATCCGGGACTAGTCCCAACTCGGGGCGAGCAGTACTTC.

The chain uses TRBV18 and TRBJ2-2, with TRBD1 matching over 7 bases. CDR1 and CDR2 from the germline V gene are KGHSH and LQKENI. CDR3 size: 15 residues. V shed 6 bases and J 3 bases; nucleotides not matched to a gene: 7. CDR3 loop: CASSPRQGDTGELFF. The CDR3 nucleotides read TGTGCCAGCTCTCCGAGACAGGGAGACACCGGGGAGCTGTTTTTT.

The rearrangement links TRBV9 to TRBJ2-1; D ambiguous. The CDR3 sequence is 20 residues long. V was shortened by 4 bases and J by 12 bases, with 38 bases between the two germline ends. Germline CDR1 reads SGDLS; CDR2 reads YYNGEE. The CDR3 DNA reads TGTGCCAGCAGCACGCCCGATGGGGTAAAGAGCCAGGTCCCGATGGTTGCGCAGTTCTTC. As protein: CASSTPDGVKSQVPMVAQFF.

The chain has TRBV5-1 and TRBJ2-3; 12 positions match TRBD1. With V trimmed by 1 base and J by 8 bases, 11 bases remained unmatched. The CDR3 has 17 residues. In germline, CDR1 is SGHRS, CDR2 YFSETQ. The chain's CDR3 is CASSLTLAGTGGGTQYF. The CDR3 coding sequence is TGCGCCAGCAGCTTGACGCTGGCCGGGACAGGGGGCGGTACGCAGTATTTT.

The V call is TRBV5-1, the J call TRBJ2-7, with TRBD2 as a possible D gene (5 bases). The CDR3 is 14 amino acids. The ends were cut back, 5 bases at V and 0 bases at J, with 12 bases in the middle. Germline-derived CDR1 and CDR2 are SGHRS and YFSETQ. The CDR3 loop is CASSVASSSYEQYF. For the CDR3, the DNA is TGCGCCAGCAGTGTAGCGTCTAGCTCCTACGAGCAGTACTTC. Variable domain in full (rest from reference TRBV5-1 and TRBJ2-7): KAGVTQTPRYLIKTRGQQVTLSCSPISGHRSVSWYQQTPGQGLQFLFEYFSETQRNKGNFPGRFSGRQFSNSRSEMNVSTLELGDSALYLCASSVASSSYEQYFGPGTRLTVT.

The chain links TRBV11-2 to TRBJ1-2; 8 bases match TRBD1. CDR1 is SGHAT, CDR2 FQNNGV, per germline. V lost 5 bases to trimming and J lost 0 bases; unmatched junction nucleotides: 11. This CDR3 spans 17 amino acids. CDR3 region: CASSMSGTGIANYGYTF. The DNA for the CDR3 is TGTGCCAGCAGCATGTCCGGGACAGGCATAGCTAACTATGGCTACACCTTC.

The J gene is TRBJ2-1, the V gene TRBV7-6; 10 nucleotides line up with TRBD2. Germline loops: CDR1 SGHVS, CDR2 FNYEAQ. V gave up 0 bases and J gave up 8 bases; unmatched junction bases: 16. The CDR3 covers 19 residues. CDR3 nucleotides: TGTGCCAGCAGCTTAGCGGACCCAAAAACTAGCGGGATCTTACATGAGCAGTTCTTC. This sequence encodes CASSLADPKTSGILHEQFF.

The chain recombines TRBV7-9 with TRBJ2-1; 11 bases line up with TRBD2. The junction had 3 bases not matched to a gene; V was cut back by 5 bases and J by 0 bases. Per germline, CDR1 SEHNR and CDR2 FQNEAQ (reference sequence). The CDR3 contains 16 residues. The CDR3 DNA reads as TGTGCCAGCAGCCCCACTAGCGGGAGCTCCTACAATGAGCAGTTCTTC. It yields the protein CASSPTSGSSYNEQFF.

V is TRBV11-2 and J is TRBJ2-2; TRBD2 agrees at 10 bases. From germline, CDR1 is SGHAT and CDR2 FQNNGV. V shed 2 bases, J shed 3 bases, and the junction held 3 bases outside the gene matches. CDR3 length: 16 amino acids. The CDR3 loop reads CASSLRLAGDTGELFF. For the CDR3, the DNA is TGTGCCAGCAGCTTACGCCTAGCGGGAGACACCGGGGAGCTGTTTTTT.

The chain employs TRBV7-8 and TRBJ2-3; D remains unclear. Trimming cost V 3 bases and J 3 bases, with 10 bases left between them. Per germline, CDR1 SGHVS and CDR2 FQNEAQ. The length of the CDR3 is 14 residues. CDR3 bases: TGTGCCAGCAGCTTGCCTCGACTGACAGATACGCAGTATTTT. Translation: CASSLPRLTDTQYF.

V gene TRBV5-1 combines with J gene TRBJ2-5; D is possibly TRBD1 or TRBD2 (5 bases each). Germline CDR1 is SGHRS and CDR2 is YFSETQ. Trimming stripped 6 bases from V and 9 bases from J, with 27 bases between. The CDR3 consists of 16 residues. The CDR3 DNA reads TGCGCCAGCACCCTTGGTTGGACACGGGATCTGTACTCCCAGTACTTC. Translating it yields CASTLGWTRDLYSQYF.

This clone has more than one count but fewer than ten. The same CDR3 can be traced to other DNA sequences in this sample. V gene TRBV12-5 combines with J gene TRBJ2-1; unclear D gene. Per germline, CDR1 LGHNT and CDR2 FRNRAP. This CDR3 has 12 amino acids. The V end lost 4 bases, the J end lost 7 bases, and 8 bases lay between the germline ends. This CDR3 reads CASGWEGNEQFF. CDR3 DNA: TGTGCTAGTGGTTGGGAAGGGAATGAGCAGTTCTTC.

This clone was found once. The chain links TRBV29-1 to TRBJ2-1, with 13 bases lining up with TRBD2. Germline CDR1 is SQVTM and CDR2 is ANQGSEA. This CDR3 is built from 18 residues. The V and J ends lost 7 bases and 5 bases, in that order; junction bases with no gene match: 17. As DNA, the CDR3 is TGCAGCGCCCGAAGATTTCCGGGACTAGCGGGAAAGAACAATGAGCAGTTCTTC. Residues: CSARRFPGLAGKNNEQFF.

V gene TRBV27 combines with J gene TRBJ2-1; 7 positions match TRBD1. V lost 0 bases, J lost 8 bases, and 1 base stayed unmatched. The germline CDR1 and CDR2 sequences are MNHEY and SMNVEV (reference sequence). This CDR3 has 13 amino acids. This CDR3 is CASSLSGGHEQFF. CDR3 coding DNA: TGTGCCAGCAGTTTATCAGGGGGCCATGAGCAGTTCTTC.

In its sample, this clone was seen once. The chain has TRBV7-9 and TRBJ2-1, with TRBD1 matching over 7 bases. The V gene end was trimmed by 3 bases and the J gene end by 4 bases; junction bases not matched to a gene: 6. The CDR3 runs to 15 residues. CDR1 and CDR2 (germline): SEHNR, FQNEAQ (reference sequence). The CDR3 nucleotides read TGTGCCAGCAGCTTTATAGGGACAGAGTACAATGAGCAGTTCTTC. Amino acid sequence: CASSFIGTEYNEQFF.

The gene calls are TRBV27 and TRBJ2-7; weak D call: TRBD2 (7 bases). The CDR3 is 14 amino acids. Trimming removed 7 bases from V and 5 bases from J, with 18 bases in between. CDR1 is MNHEY and CDR2 is SMNVEV in the germline V gene (reference sequence). CDR3 loop: CASTKGGAEDEQYF. The DNA for the CDR3 is TGTGCCAGCACAAAGGGGGGGGCCGAGGACGAGCAGTACTTC.

The chain employs TRBV25-1 and TRBJ2-5; 7 nucleotides match TRBD1. The germline gives CDR1 MGHDK, CDR2 SYGVNS. V trimming: 7 bases; J trimming: 4 bases; junction bases outside the gene matches: 0. CDR3 size: 11 residues. DNA of the CDR3: TGTGCCAGCACAGGGGGAGAGACCCAGTACTTC. Translating it yields CASTGGETQYF.

The CDR3 DNA follows: TGTGCCAGCAGCTCCTGGGGCGGACGGGACTACGAGCAGTACTTC. Translated, it gives CASSSWGGRDYEQYF. The chain carries TRBV5-4 and TRBJ2-7, with D perhaps TRBD1 or TRBD2 (5 bases each). The CDR3 sequence is 15 residues long. CDR1 is SGHNT, CDR2 YYREEE, per germline (reference sequence). Trimming took off 3 bases at V and 3 bases at J, with 16 bases between the two ends. Using reference TRBV5-4 and TRBJ2-7 for the parts outside the CDR3, the full variable domain is ETGVTQSPTHLIKTRGQQVTLRCSSQSGHNTVSWYQQALGQGPQFIFQYYREEENGRGNFPPRFSGLQFPNYSSELNVNALELDDSALYLCASSSWGGRDYEQYFGPGTRLTVT.

This clone has a handful of counts. The chain recombines TRBV25-1 with TRBJ2-7; D is unclear. The V gene lost 7 bases and the J gene lost 4 bases, with 14 bases spanning the gap. Germline lookup yields CDR1 MGHDK and CDR2 SYGVNS. The CDR3 is 13 amino acids. In nucleotides, the CDR3 is TGTGCCAGCAAATTCGGAACACAATACGAGCAGTACTTC. Amino acid sequence: CASKFGTQYEQYF.

V is TRBV6-6 and J is TRBJ1-5; no reliable D call. From germline, CDR1 is MNHNY and CDR2 SVGAGI (reference sequence). The CDR3 extends over 12 amino acids. V was trimmed by 10 bases and J by 0 bases, leaving 7 bases between them. The CDR3 DNA follows: TGTGCCACCTACGATAGCAATCAGCCCCAGCATTTT. It is translated as CATYDSNQPQHF.

The rearrangement links TRBV5-1 to TRBJ2-3, with D unclear. CDR3 size: 16 residues. Germline V CDR1 and CDR2: SGHRS, YFSETQ. The V gene lost 2 bases and the J gene lost 0 bases, with 13 bases spanning the gap. CDR3 nucleotide sequence: TGCGCCAGCAGCTTCGGGCAGGAAACTAGCACAGATACGCAGTATTTT. Protein: CASSFGQETSTDTQYF.

This clone turned up a few times. The gene calls are TRBV5-6 and TRBJ2-7; 7 nucleotides align to TRBD1. The germline V gene has CDR1 SGHDT and CDR2 YYEEEE. This CDR3 region has 16 residues. The V and J ends lost 0 bases and 3 bases, in that order; junction bases with no gene match: 9. CDR3 sequence (DNA): TGTGCCAGCAGCTTGGTCGACAGGGAAAGCGACTACGAGCAGTACTTC. Its translation is CASSLVDRESDYEQYF.

The gene calls are TRBV10-3 and TRBJ2-1, with D possibly being TRBD2 (5 bases). V was pared by 3 bases and J by 8 bases, with 17 bases between. This CDR3 contains 15 residues. From germline, CDR1 is ENHRY and CDR2 SYGVKD. CDR3 bases: TGTGCCATCAGTGACCCCGGTGGGAGATCAGATGAGCAGTTCTTC. Its translation is CAISDPGGRSDEQFF.

The chain links TRBV30 to TRBJ2-1; D unclear. The V and J ends lost 2 bases and 4 bases respectively, with 12 bases between them. CDR3 length equals 14 residues. The germline V gene encodes CDR1 GTSNPN and CDR2 SVGIG (reference sequence). The CDR3 DNA follows: TGTGCCTGGAGTCTCGGCGGATTATACAATGAGCAGTTCTTC. Amino acid sequence: CAWSLGGLYNEQFF.

This chain uses TRBV28 with TRBJ2-1; D tentatively reads TRBD1 or TRBD2 (5 bases each). CDR1 and CDR2 (germline): MDHEN, SYDVKM. The CDR3 totals 14 residues. V dropped 4 bases and J dropped 4 bases, with 11 bases sitting between them. CDR3 nucleotide sequence: TGTGCCAGCAGTTACGAAGGGACGTACAATGAGCAGTTCTTC. Translating gives CASSYEGTYNEQFF.

The rearrangement links TRBV4-2 to TRBJ2-1, with a tentative D call TRBD1 (6 bases). Per germline, CDR1 LGHNA and CDR2 YNFKEQ. The CDR3 length is 15 residues. V lost 1 base and J 2 bases, leaving 9 bases between the germline ends. CDR3 nucleotide sequence: TGTGCCAGCAGCCAAGGGACAGAGCCCTACAATGAGCAGTTCTTC. Its protein is CASSQGTEPYNEQFF.